This record covers a single T cell receptor (beta chain). The antigen it binds to is not known. No much larger clone exists at a distance of one base, and base qualities are not known. The data are from a study of blood T cell repertoires in COVID-19 (TCRdb year 2020). About the investigation overall: Collaborator samples came from the United States, Italy and Spain and covered acute and convalescent phases of COVID-19. The material from the prospective study consisted of cDNA or gDNA derived from T cells, B-cell-depleted T cells, or PBMCs. Subjects who had been exposed to COVID-19, were actively infected with it, or had recovered from it provided the deeply sampled blood TCRbeta repertoires that made up the dataset. The repertoires were released in a freely available public database intended as a resource for research on the immune response to SARS-CoV-2. The samples were drawn from two sources: the first 160 participants of the ongoing ImmuneRACE study, and over 950 subjects contributed by 6 global collaborators. Sample metadata almost always included a de-identified subject ID, COVID-19 status, age in years and sex. Where available, HLA class I and class II types were obtained from metadata supplied by the sample provider rather than from assay-based typing. The study at large found these results: The amount of clinical and demographic metadata varied by source and participant and was provided uncurated.

TCRbeta CDR3 regions were amplified from genomic DNA using the immunoSEQ Assay, a bias-controlled multiplex PCR. For the original study's pipeline: Nucleated cell counts per sample were estimated from amplification of reference gene primers within the assay. To quantify the absolute abundance of each unique TCRbeta CDR3 rearrangement, sequence reads were collapsed and filtered. Productive Simpson clonality was computed per sample as the square root of Simpson's diversity index over productive rearrangements. Sourced from immuneACCESS, this table was stored by TCRdb with only in-frame sequences that have V and J called. A share of the clones is absent; for the studies checked, an unresolved V gene accounts for under half, and the remainder has no known explanation. For V, J and clone size, that table is used; D and trimming come from the DNA. The sample contains about 160,000 clones, about 93% of them found a single time. The top ten clonotypes cover about 5% of the sample.

Collaborating institutions collected whole blood in K2EDTA tubes following their own protocols. For TCRbeta analysis, collaborators shipped samples as frozen whole blood, isolated PBMCs, or DNA extracted from either of those sample types. The receptor was isolated from a woman aged 50 to 60 with acute or convalescent COVID-19. Specimen: peripheral blood.

The DNA sequence reads TGTGCCAGCTCACGGGACAGGGGCTTAGAAGCTTTCTTT. It codes for CASSRDRGLEAFF. In this chain, TRBV18 is recombined with TRBJ1-1; TRBD1 agrees with 10 junctional bases. Germline trimming amounts to 4 bases on V and 8 bases on J, with 4 as the count of junction bases outside the gene matches. The CDR3 contains 13 residues, cysteine and phenylalanine counted. Only the CDR3 portion is preserved as DNA: 39 bases, with reading frame beginning at the first base. The germline V gene specifies KGHSH as CDR1 and LQKENI as CDR2.